One and the same sample provided the 9 T cell receptor beta chains below, sequenced in a study of identifying expanded T cells in peripheral blood. TCRdb's table, derived via immunoSEQ multiplex PCR, lists solely in-frame clones and lacks some. The data contain about 85,000 clones, around 91% of them singletons. Input material: blood. The source of these receptors is a person between 18 and 75 years old in good health.

The chain couples TRBV6-5 to TRBJ1-5, with D unresolved. The CDR3 length is 13 residues. Trimming removed 6 bases from V and 2 bases from J, with 8 bases in between. From germline, CDR1 is MNHEY and CDR2 SVGAGI. In DNA form, the CDR3 reads TGTGCCAGCAGCCGCGATGGCAATCAGCCCCAGCATTTT. Translation: CASSRDGNQPQHF.

The J gene is TRBJ2-2, the V gene TRBV7-6; D remains unclear. CDR3 length: 13 amino acids. V dropped 5 bases and J dropped 8 bases, with 12 bases sitting between them. Germline CDR1 SGHVS, CDR2 FNYEAQ. The CDR3 nucleotides read TGTGCCAGCAGCGCCGTCCAACTTGGGGAGCTGTTTTTT. This codes for CASSAVQLGELFF.

The chain uses TRBV4-2 and TRBJ2-1; 9 bases line up with TRBD2. Germline values: CDR1 LGHNA, CDR2 YNFKEQ. CDR3 length: 16 amino acids. V lost 7 bases, J lost 7 bases, and 14 bases stayed unmatched. The CDR3 DNA reads TGTGCCAGCACCGGGGGCGGGGGGGCGGGAGGAAATGAGCAGTTCTTC. Protein sequence: CASTGGGGAGGNEQFF.

The chain carries TRBV7-2 and TRBJ2-3; TRBD1 might be the D (6 bases). The V gene lost 1 base and the J gene lost 2 bases, with 13 bases spanning the gap. The CDR3 sequence is 16 residues long. Germline lookup yields CDR1 SGHTA and CDR2 FQGNSA. The chain's CDR3 is CASSLGEDRSTDTQYF. CDR3 bases: TGTGCCAGCAGCTTAGGAGAGGACAGATCCACAGATACGCAGTATTTT. The whole variable domain, filled in from reference TRBV7-2 and TRBJ2-3, reads GAGVSQSPSNKVTEKGKDVELRCDPISGHTALYWYRQSLGQGLEFLIYFQGNSAPDKSGLPSDRFSAERTGGSVSTLTIQRTQQEDSAVYLCASSLGEDRSTDTQYFGPGTRLTVL.

The chain links TRBV21-1 to TRBJ1-2; the listed D gene, TRBD1, was not tested against the DNA. TRBV21-1 is flagged as a pseudogene. The CDR3 has 14 amino acids. CDR3 DNA sequence: TGTGCCAGCAGCAAAGACAGGGACCGTTATGGCTACACCTTC. Its translation: CASSKDRDRYGYTF.

V and J are TRBV7-8 and TRBJ1-4; possible D gene TRBD1, 5 bases. The CDR3 extends over 14 amino acids. Trimming removed 7 bases at V and 4 bases at J, with 13 bases between. CDR1 SGHVS and CDR2 FQNEAQ come from the germline V gene. The CDR3 is CASTWGAYNEKLFF. CDR3 bases: TGTGCCAGCACCTGGGGCGCCTATAATGAAAAACTGTTTTTT.

The V call is TRBV5-6, the J call TRBJ1-5, with TRBD1 matching over 7 bases. Germline CDR1 and CDR2: SGHDT and YYEEEE. The CDR3 totals 15 residues. V gave up 3 bases and J gave up 5 bases; unmatched junction bases: 8. The CDR3 sequence: CASSSYDRVDQPQHF. The CDR3 DNA follows: TGTGCCAGCAGCTCATATGACAGGGTCGATCAGCCCCAGCATTTT.

V is TRBV7-2 and J is TRBJ2-7; D remains ambiguous. Germline-derived CDR1 and CDR2 are SGHTA and FQGNSA. V was clipped by 4 bases and J by 3 bases, with 4 bases between them. The CDR3 extends over 11 amino acids. The CDR3 DNA reads as TGTGCCAGCAGCTCATACTACGAGCAGTACTTC. Encoded protein: CASSSYYEQYF.

The rearrangement joins TRBV6-5 to TRBJ1-1; TRBD1 agrees at 7 bases. CDR3 length: 13 residues. The V segment lost 8 bases and the J segment 4 bases; nucleotides outside the gene matches: 7. The V gene's germline CDR1 is MNHEY and CDR2 SVGAGI. As DNA, the CDR3 is TGTGCCAGCGCTTGGCAGGGGGGCACTGAAGCTTTCTTT. Protein product: CASAWQGGTEAFF.